The rows below give T cell receptor beta chains drawn from one sample of a study of response to subunit inactivated influenza vaccine. From the RT-PCR reads, TCRdb called clonotypes with MiXCR, one entry per CDR3 protein. Of under 950,000 distinct CDR3 sequences listed, 21% are singletons. Sample: PBMCs from blood, taken roughly 5 days after vaccination. Receptors originate from a man aged 50-59 years who received an inactivated influenza vaccine. CDR3s include the opening cysteine and the closing phenylalanine or tryptophan. D genes are given only for firm matches. Rows give clone size only sometimes, using once, few, many, or a class for an expanded clone.

few,TRBD2,TRBV20-1,TRBJ2-7,TGCAGTGCCTACCCGGGACTAGCGCTGGGGGCCTACGAGCAGTACTTC,CSAYPGLALGAYEQYF
few,.,TRBV9,TRBJ2-2,TGTGCCAGCAGCACCTCTCGTGTAGCCACCGGGGAGCTGTTTTTT,CASSTSRVATGELFF
few,.,TRBV18,TRBJ2-7,TGTGCCAGCTCAACACAGTTCTACGAGCAGTACTTC,CASSTQFYEQYF
.,TRBD1,TRBV29-1,TRBJ2-7,TGCAGCGTTACTCCGGGACAGGGGGCCGACGAGCAGTACTTC,CSVTPGQGADEQYF
.,.,TRBV4-3,TRBJ2-7,TGCGCCAGCAGCCAAGTCCCGGAGGCCTACGAGCAGTACTTC,CASSQVPEAYEQYF
.,.,TRBV9,TRBJ2-1,TGTGCCAGCAGCGTTGCACCTACCAGTAAGTTAGGTGGCGAGGATGAGCAGTTCTTC,CASSVAPTSKLGGEDEQFF
few,.,TRBV4-3,TRBJ2-1,TGCGCCAGCAGCCTTCGGGGGACCTCCAATGAGCAGTTCTTC,CASSLRGTSNEQFF
.,.,TRBV6-2/TRBV6-3,TRBJ2-7,TGTGCCAGCACTGATTGGGTTCGCGAGCAGTACTTC,CASTDWVREQYF
many,TRBD2,TRBV5-1,TRBJ2-3,TGCGCCAGCAGATTCACCGGGACTACCATGGCAGATACGCAGTATTTT,CASRFTGTTMADTQYF
.,TRBD2,TRBV7-7,TRBJ2-1,TGTGCTAGCAGCTTAGTAGCGGGGGGACTCGGTGAGCAGTTCTTC,CASSLVAGGLGEQFF
.,.,TRBV5-6,TRBJ1-4,TGTGCCAGCAGCTACAACGGTAATGAAAAACTGTTTTTT,CASSYNGNEKLFF
few,TRBD1,TRBV5-1,TRBJ2-5,TGCGCCAGCAGCCCACGACAGGGCACATACATCCAAGAGACCCAGTACTTC,CASSPRQGTYIQETQYF
few,TRBD1,TRBV5-4,TRBJ2-3,TGTGCCAGCAGCGTCGAACCCGAGGGGGCTGTCACAGATACGCAGTATTTT,CASSVEPEGAVTDTQYF
.,.,TRBV7-9,TRBJ2-2,TGTGCCAGCAGCTTAGTTTCGCGACTCACCGGGGAGCTGTTTTTT,CASSLVSRLTGELFF
once,.,TRBV5-1,TRBJ1-1,TGCGCCAGCAGCTTGGCAGCGGCAAATGAAGCTTTCTTT,CASSLAAANEAFF
few,.,TRBV5-5,TRBJ1-1,TGTGCCAGCAGCTTAGACCCAATCCCGAACACTGAAGCTTTCTTT,CASSLDPIPNTEAFF
few,.,TRBV7-6,TRBJ2-3,TGTGCCAGCAGCCCGACCACAACTAGCACAGATACGCAGTATTTT,CASSPTTTSTDTQYF
few,TRBD2,TRBV5-1,TRBJ2-2,TGCGCCAGCAGCTTGGAATTTTCCGCTAGCGGGGGAACGAACACCGGGGAGCTGTTTTTT,CASSLEFSASGGTNTGELFF
few,TRBD2,TRBV6-1,TRBJ2-1,TGTGCCAGCAGAAAAGCGGGGAGGTTGTATGAGCAGTTCTTC,CASRKAGRLYEQFF
.,.,TRBV7-2,TRBJ2-1,TGTGCCAGCACCCAGGGTGTGTCGCGCGATCGTGAGCAGTTCTTC,CASTQGVSRDREQFF
.,TRBD2,TRBV4-2,TRBJ2-7,TGTGCCAGCAGCCAAACTAGCGGTAGATCAGAGAAGCAGTACTTC,CASSQTSGRSEKQYF
few,.,TRBV6-5,TRBJ2-2,TGTAGTGTGGGGACGGACACCGGGGAGCTGTTTTTT,CSVGTDTGELFF
.,.,TRBV6-5,TRBJ2-1,TGTGCCAGCAGTTACTCGCTATCCGGGAATGAGCAGTTCTTC,CASSYSLSGNEQFF
few,TRBD1,TRBV27,TRBJ2-7,TGTGCCAGCAGTTTGGGGACAGGGTGGTACGAGCAGTACTTC,CASSLGTGWYEQYF
few,TRBD2,TRBV7-8,TRBJ2-3,TGTGCCAGCAGCGCACTAGCGGGGGGAGCAGATACGCAGTATTTT,CASSALAGGADTQYF
.,.,TRBV20-1,TRBJ2-1,TGCAGTGCTAGATCCGGGACGGAGAGGAATGAGCAGTTCTTC,CSARSGTERNEQFF
.,.,TRBV7-9,TRBJ2-5,TGTGCCAGCAGCACAAGCGATTCCGAGACCCAGTACTTC,CASSTSDSETQYF
many,TRBD1,TRBV7-2,TRBJ1-5,TGTGCCAGCAGCGTCGGACAGGGCGGAGGTCAGCCCCAGCATTTT,CASSVGQGGGQPQHF
many,.,TRBV10-3,TRBJ2-5,TGTGCCATCAGTGAGCCGACCAGTCCGGGACGGGAGACCCAGTACTTC,CAISEPTSPGRETQYF
.,.,TRBV12-3/TRBV12-4,TRBJ2-3,TGTGCCAGCAGTTTAGACACAGTGGATACGCAGTATTTT,CASSLDTVDTQYF
few,.,TRBV5-1,TRBJ2-7,TGCGCCAGCAGCTTCGGGAAGGGACTTTTACCGCCTTCCTACGAGCAGTACTTC,CASSFGKGLLPPSYEQYF